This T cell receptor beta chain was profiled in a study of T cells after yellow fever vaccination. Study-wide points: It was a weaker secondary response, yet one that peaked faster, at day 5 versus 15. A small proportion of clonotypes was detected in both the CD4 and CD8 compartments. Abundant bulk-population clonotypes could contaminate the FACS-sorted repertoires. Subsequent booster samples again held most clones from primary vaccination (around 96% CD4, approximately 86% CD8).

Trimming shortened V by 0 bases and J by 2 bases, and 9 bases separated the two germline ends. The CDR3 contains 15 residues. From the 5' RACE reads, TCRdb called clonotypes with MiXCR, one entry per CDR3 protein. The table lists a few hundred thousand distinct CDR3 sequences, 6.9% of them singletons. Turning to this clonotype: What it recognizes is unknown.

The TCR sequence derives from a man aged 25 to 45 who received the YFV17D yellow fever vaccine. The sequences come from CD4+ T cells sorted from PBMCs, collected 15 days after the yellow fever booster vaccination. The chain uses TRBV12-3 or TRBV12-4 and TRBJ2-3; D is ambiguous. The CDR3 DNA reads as TGTGCCAGCAGTTTAGCGACAACCCCCACAGATACGCAGTATTTT. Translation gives CASSLATTPTDTQYF.